The 22 T cell receptor beta chains presented below share a single source sample, sequenced in a study of cytomegalovirus exposure and HLA in healthy donors. Primers: 60 Vbeta forward and 13 Jbeta reverse. Clones were read by immunoSEQ multiplex PCR, and TCRdb kept only the in-frame ones, dropping some. The sample records roughly 73,000 clones, roughly 71% being singletons. The specimen was PBMCs. These receptors came from a man between 65 and 85 years old in good health and CMV-seronegative.

The chain recombines TRBV6-6 with TRBJ2-3; TRBD2 agrees at 8 bases. This CDR3 region has 15 residues. With V trimmed by 4 bases and J by 0 bases, 3 bases remained unmatched. Germline loops: CDR1 MNHNY, CDR2 SVGAGI (reference sequence). CDR3 sequence: CASSSLAGSTDTQYF. DNA for the CDR3: TGTGCCAGCAGTTCATTAGCGGGGAGCACAGATACGCAGTATTTT.

The CDR3 sequence is CASRGLLADTQYF. In DNA form, the CDR3 reads TGCGCCAGCAGGGGCCTTTTGGCGGATACGCAGTATTTT. The rearrangement links TRBV10-2 to TRBJ2-3, with D unresolved. The V end was cut by 6 bases, the J end by 6 bases, with 13 bases between. Germline V lookup: CDR1 WSHSY, CDR2 SAAADI. The CDR3 loop spans 13 amino acids.

This clone was seen more than once but under ten times. This chain joins TRBV4-3 and TRBJ2-3, with D possibly TRBD1 on 5 matching bases. CDR1 is LGHNA and CDR2 is YSLEER in the germline V gene. CDR3 length equals 14 residues. V was trimmed by 1 base and J by 4 bases, leaving 9 bases between them. The DNA of the CDR3 is TGCGCCAGCAGCCAAGTGAGCAGGGCAGATACGCAGTATTTT. It encodes CASSQVSRADTQYF.

This clone occurred once. The chain recombines TRBV7-2 with TRBJ2-1; D possibly corresponds to TRBD1 (5 bases). V gave up 1 base and J gave up 16 bases, with 14 bases separating them. CDR1 is SGHTA and CDR2 is FQGNSA in the germline V gene. The CDR3 extends over 12 amino acids. CDR3: CASSLDQGRSFF. For the CDR3, the DNA is TGTGCCAGCAGCTTAGATCAGGGAAGGTCCTTCTTC. Variable domain in full (rest from reference TRBV7-2 and TRBJ2-1): GAGVSQSPSNKVTEKGKDVELRCDPISGHTALYWYRQSLGQGLEFLIYFQGNSAPDKSGLPSDRFSAERTGGSVSTLTIQRTQQEDSAVYLCASSLDQGRSFFGPGTRLTVL.

The chain is built from TRBV29-1 and TRBJ2-3; maybe TRBD2 (5 bases). The CDR3 totals 13 residues. Germline V gives CDR1 SQVTM, CDR2 ANQGSEA. Trimming took 5 bases from V and 1 from J, leaving 10 bases between them. The CDR3 coding sequence is TGCAGCGTTAAACTAGACGGCACAGATACGCAGTATTTT. Amino acids: CSVKLDGTDTQYF.

This clone has only a few counts. The chain has TRBV5-4 and TRBJ1-1, with D unclear. Germline loops: CDR1 SGHNT, CDR2 YYREEE (reference sequence). V was shortened by 0 bases and J by 11 bases, with 14 bases between the two germline ends. CDR3 length: 13 residues. The DNA of the CDR3 is TGTGCCAGCAGCTTGGGGGCAAAGAAGGTGGCTTTCTTT. This codes for CASSLGAKKVAFF.

The rearrangement joins TRBV18 to TRBJ1-4; TRBD1 matches at 10 bases. V trimming: 0 bases; J trimming: 7 bases; junction bases outside the gene matches: 2. The CDR3 sequence is 15 residues long. Germline V gene lookup returns CDR1 KGHSH and CDR2 LQKENI. CDR3 loop: CASSPPGQGSEKLFF. Written as DNA, the CDR3 is TGTGCCAGCTCACCACCGGGACAGGGGAGTGAAAAACTGTTTTTT.

The chain recombines TRBV4-3 with TRBJ2-7; TRBD2 might be the D (5 bases). This CDR3 is 16 amino acids long. Germline loops: CDR1 LGHNA, CDR2 YSLEER. V was cut by 0 bases and J by 4 bases, with 16 bases left in between. CDR3 protein: CASSQDTGFETYEQYF. The DNA for the CDR3 is TGCGCCAGCAGCCAAGATACGGGGTTTGAGACGTACGAGCAGTACTTC.

This clone was seen more than once but under ten times. This sample also contains other DNA sequences that code for the same CDR3. This sequence joins TRBV15 and TRBJ1-2, with a tentative D call TRBD1 (5 bases). Germline CDR1 LNHNV, CDR2 YYDKDF (reference sequence). The CDR3 has 14 residues. The V gene lost 0 bases and the J gene lost 1 base, with 6 bases spanning the gap. In nucleotides, the CDR3 is TGTGCCACCAGCAGAGATAGGGGTAACTATGGCTACACCTTC. This sequence encodes CATSRDRGNYGYTF.

This clone was seen many times. V gene TRBV14 combines with J gene TRBJ1-6, with D maybe TRBD1 (6 bases). The CDR3 has 14 amino acids. CDR1 is SGHDN and CDR2 is FVKESK in the germline V gene. Deletions cut 4 bases from V and 7 bases from J, with 11 bases between. The CDR3 region has the DNA TGTGCCAGCAGCCTCACAGGGCAGAATTCACCCCTCCACTTT. Protein sequence: CASSLTGQNSPLHF.

The V gene is TRBV30, the J gene TRBJ1-4; D is possibly TRBD1 (6 bases). This CDR3 contains 13 residues. With 3 bases removed from V and 7 bases from J, the gap between germline ends came to 12 bases. CDR1 and CDR2 from the germline V gene are GTSNPN and SVGIG (reference sequence). The CDR3 reads CAWSQGIGEKLFF. The DNA for the CDR3 is TGTGCCTGGAGCCAGGGGATAGGTGAAAAACTGTTTTTT. The full variable domain, completed using reference TRBV30 and TRBJ1-4, is SQTIHQWPATLVQPVGSPLSLECTVEGTSNPNLYWYRQAAGRGLQLLFYSVGIGQISSEVPQNLSASRPQDRQFILSSKKLLLSDSGFYLCAWSQGIGEKLFFGSGTQLSVL.

V is TRBV5-1 and J is TRBJ2-3, with 16 bases that match TRBD2. Looked up from germline, CDR1 is SGHRS and CDR2 is YFSETQ. The CDR3 contains 17 residues. V shed 4 bases, J shed 4 bases, and the junction held 6 bases outside the gene matches. The chain's CDR3 is CASSPGTSGGEADTQYF. Here the CDR3 DNA reads TGCGCCAGCAGCCCTGGGACTAGCGGGGGGGAAGCAGATACGCAGTATTTT.

The chain has TRBV10-3 and TRBJ2-3, with 14 bases matching TRBD2. This CDR3 is built from 15 residues. In germline, CDR1 is ENHRY, CDR2 SYGVKD. Trimming took 7 bases from V and 3 from J; bases not matched to a gene: 3. The DNA for the CDR3 is TGTGCCATCACCAGACTAGCGGGGGGGACAGATACGCAGTATTTT. Amino acid sequence: CAITRLAGGTDTQYF.

This chain joins TRBV18 and TRBJ2-5, with D perhaps TRBD1 (6 bases). Germline CDR1 and CDR2: KGHSH and LQKENI. The CDR3 loop spans 14 amino acids. The ends were cut back, 3 bases at V and 4 bases at J, with 12 bases in the middle. The CDR3 loop is CASSPGLGAETQYF. CDR3 DNA: TGTGCCAGCTCACCCGGGCTGGGGGCAGAGACCCAGTACTTC.

In this sample, this clone turned up a few times. This chain links TRBV4-3 with TRBJ1-6; TRBD1 matches at 7 bases. The CDR3 runs to 13 residues. Germline V gives CDR1 LGHNA, CDR2 YSLEER. The junction had 0 bases not matched to a gene; V was cut back by 1 base and J by 9 bases. CDR3 in DNA: TGCGCCAGCAGCCAAGCAGGGGGTTCACCCCTCCACTTT. Protein: CASSQAGGSPLHF.

The rearrangement joins TRBV2 to TRBJ2-1; tentative D call: TRBD1 (7 bases). The CDR3 is made up of 13 amino acids. Germline CDR1 is SNHLY and CDR2 is FYNNEI. The V end lost 8 bases, the J end lost 7 bases, and 15 bases lay between the germline ends. DNA for the CDR3: TGTGCCAGCGGGGAGGACAGGCGGAATGAGCAGTTCTTC. Translated, it gives CASGEDRRNEQFF.

This chain uses TRBV29-1 with TRBJ1-3; D unclear. Trimming removed 6 bases from V and 1 base from J, with 7 bases in between. CDR3 length: 12 amino acids. CDR1 and CDR2 (germline): SQVTM, ANQGSEA. The DNA of the CDR3 is TGCAGCGTAAGGAGTTCTGGAAACACCATATATTTT. Amino acids: CSVRSSGNTIYF.

This chain uses TRBV5-6 with TRBJ2-5, with TRBD2 matching over 7 bases. Germline V gives CDR1 SGHDT, CDR2 YYEEEE. Trimming took 5 bases from V and 1 from J; bases not matched to a gene: 8. The CDR3 totals 15 residues. The CDR3 is CASRQGTISQETQYF. Here the CDR3 DNA reads TGTGCCAGCAGGCAAGGGACTATCTCCCAAGAGACCCAGTACTTC.

This sequence joins TRBV5-6 and TRBJ2-1, with TRBD2 identical over 9 bases. The CDR3 is 16 residues long. V lost 4 bases, J lost 5 bases, and 10 bases stayed unmatched. Germline V gene sequence: CDR1 SGHDT, CDR2 YYEEEE. Here the CDR3 DNA reads TGTGCCAGCAGCCAGCGGGGGGCGGGAGATGACAATGAGCAGTTCTTC. This gives the protein CASSQRGAGDDNEQFF. Using reference TRBV5-6 and TRBJ2-1 for the parts outside the CDR3, the full variable domain is DAGVTQSPTHLIKTRGQQVTLRCSPKSGHDTVSWYQQALGQGPQFIFQYYEEEERQRGNFPDRFSGHQFPNYSSELNVNALLLGDSALYLCASSQRGAGDDNEQFFGPGTRLTVL.

V usage is TRBV7-2 and J usage is TRBJ2-2, with D hard to call. CDR1 is SGHTA, CDR2 FQGNSA, per germline. Trimming took off 2 bases at V and 0 bases at J, with 7 bases between the two ends. The CDR3 has 15 amino acids. DNA for the CDR3: TGTGCCAGCAGCTTAAACGGAGCGAACACCGGGGAGCTGTTTTTT. Translated: CASSLNGANTGELFF.

The chain is built from TRBV6-5 and TRBJ2-2; 9 bases match TRBD1. Germline V CDR1 and CDR2: MNHEY, SVGAGI. The CDR3 runs to 15 residues. The ends lost 5 bases at V and 1 base at J; junction bases unmatched: 2. The CDR3 DNA reads as TGTGCCAGCAGTACAGGGGGCGTGAACACCGGGGAGCTGTTTTTT. It codes for CASSTGGVNTGELFF.

The chain couples TRBV6-5 to TRBJ1-5, with D perhaps matching TRBD1 (5 bases). Trimming took off 6 bases at V and 2 bases at J, with 11 bases between the two ends. Per the germline V gene, CDR1 is MNHEY and CDR2 is SVGAGI. This CDR3 is 14 amino acids long. CDR3 DNA sequence: TGTGCCAGCAGCAAAGGAGGGGGCAATCAGCCCCAGCATTTT. This gives the protein CASSKGGGNQPQHF.